This T cell receptor beta chain was observed in a study of shared clonotypes between healthy human individuals (dated by TCRdb to 2020 to 2021). About the investigation overall: A couple of women and three men aged 18 to 49 years were included in the cohort. Per donor, three plates each were used for CD4 naive and CD4 memory, two for CD8 naive, and one for CD8 memory. Blood TCR repertoires of four to six healthy adults were deeply sequenced to estimate repertoire size and the extent of clonotype sharing between individuals. Different laboratories and diverse techniques were used to prepare libraries and sequence TCR repertoires, to increase sequencing depth and limit assay-specific biases. Between about 0.9 and 8.9 billion PBMCs per donor were obtained by leukapheresis.

The junction shows trimming of 5 bases on V and 1 base on J, and the gene matches do not reach 5 bases of it. Inclusive of the bounding cysteine and phenylalanine, the CDR3 is 16 residues long. The kept DNA is CDR3 alone, 48 bases in frame from the first base. According to the germline V gene, CDR1 reads SNHLY and CDR2 reads FYNNEI. To note about this clone: Its antigen specificity is not known. Base quality data are lacking; no much larger clone is found one base away.

Here is what the overall study found, with its caveats: The small number of donors limited the genetic and exposure-history diversity represented. Pairwise subsampling led to the expectation that sequencing depth would affect the degree of clonotype sharing among donors. Incomplete sequencing was indicated by rarefaction of sorted-subset datasets, despite the large sequencing depth. Only blood was sampled, and tissue TCR repertoires likely differ from those in blood. Compared with non-shared clonotypes, clonotypes shared by all four sorted-subset donors had higher generation probabilities. Estimated clonotype richness was generally larger for naive than for memory subsets. Approximately 5% of naive CD4, 3% to 4% of naive CD8, approximately 2.2% of memory CD4, and about 0.4% of memory CD8 clonotypes were shared across a handful of donors.

CD8 naive samples were obtained by positive selection for CCR7 among CD45RO-negative cells, yielding a CD45RA+CCR7+ population from which TemRA cells were excluded. Donors were healthy HIV-negative adults with no recently reported acute infections or vaccinations. All donors were Caucasian adults living in Nashville, Tennessee, USA. Blood was obtained by leukapheresis, after which PBMCs were separated by Ficoll-Histopaque density gradient centrifugation and cryopreserved in liquid nitrogen vapor phase. Purity and quantity of every magnetically sorted T cell population were checked by analytical flow cytometry. Genomic DNA was isolated from each sorted fraction and quantified by UV absorbance on a Nanodrop 2000c. Using the deep immunoSEQ assay, TCR CDR3 regions were amplified from genomic DNA by multiplex PCR. Extracted genomic DNA from each cell subset was distributed evenly across all wells of several immunoSEQ 96-well plates, and each plate was treated as a replicate. For sorted subsets, approximately 190 ng genomic DNA, equal to tens of thousands of T cell genomes, was loaded into each replicate PCR. The purified libraries were quantified using a Qubit 3.0 fluorometer, sized with a Bioanalyzer 2100, and then quantified again using the KAPA Library Quantification kit. Every immunoSEQ 96-well plate was sequenced on a separate single-read 150-cycle Illumina NextSeq 550 flow cell. Regarding the original processing steps: Because only junctional sequences without quality scores were contained in the immunoSEQ output, filtering matching that applied to full-length reads could not be performed. Sequences were annotated with PyIR, a Python wrapper for IgBLAST v1.9, and V/J genes and CDR3 were assigned using IMGT germline references. Reads were filtered out if the reads had weak V/J assignments (E-value above 1e-6), no CDR3, stop codons, out-of-frame junctions, or ambiguous translated residues. A V3J clonotype was defined by an identical inferred V gene, J gene, and CDR3 amino acid sequence. To compute the percentage overlap between repertoires, the number of shared unique clonotypes was divided by the size of the smaller repertoire. Repertoire richness was assessed with RTK rarefaction, the Chao1 estimator, and Recon v2.1 estimates of unobserved clonotypes. Generation probabilities for all TCRbeta clonotypes obtained by the gDNA method from a handful of donors were computed using OLGA. TCRdb holds this immuneACCESS table with in-frame rearrangements only. Some clones are missing; in checked studies, unresolved V genes explain under half, and the rest has no known cause. That table supplies the V and J calls and clone size; D and trimming were determined from the DNA. The sample table shows about 590,000 clones, and about 95% are seen once. 0.1% to 0.11% of the sample is held by the ten biggest clonotypes.

The TCR originated in a woman aged 25 to 39 in good health. The material sequenced was naive CD8+ T cells sorted from blood. The sample's cell subset or site label, decoded: CD45RA+CCR7+. This receptor chain uses TRBV2 and TRBJ2-7; 13 bases in between match TRBD2. Here the CDR3 is given as CASSSGLAGVSYEQYF. The nucleotide sequence is given as TGTGCCAGCAGTTCCGGACTAGCGGGAGTGTCCTACGAGCAGTACTTC. The CDR3 plus the reference TRBV2 and TRBJ2-7 genes for the other parts give the full variable domain: EPEVTQTPSHQVTQMGQEVILRCVPISNHLYFYWYRQILGQKVEFLVSFYNNEISEKSEIFDDQFSVERPDGSNFTLKIRSTKLEDSAMYFCASSSGLAGVSYEQYFGPGTRLTVT.